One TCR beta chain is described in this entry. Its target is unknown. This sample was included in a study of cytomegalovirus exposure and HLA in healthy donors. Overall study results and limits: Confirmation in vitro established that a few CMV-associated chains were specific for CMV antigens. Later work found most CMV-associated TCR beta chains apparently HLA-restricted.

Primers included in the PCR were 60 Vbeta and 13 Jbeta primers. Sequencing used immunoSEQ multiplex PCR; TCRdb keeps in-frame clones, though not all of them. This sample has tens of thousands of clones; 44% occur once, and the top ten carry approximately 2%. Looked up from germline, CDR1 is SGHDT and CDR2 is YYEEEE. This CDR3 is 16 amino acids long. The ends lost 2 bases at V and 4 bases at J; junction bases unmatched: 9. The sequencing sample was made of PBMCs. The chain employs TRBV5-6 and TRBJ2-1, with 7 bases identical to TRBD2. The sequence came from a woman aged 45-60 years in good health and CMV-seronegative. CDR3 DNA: TGTGCCAGCAGCTTCCTTGGGCGGGAGCGGTACAATGAGCAGTTCTTC. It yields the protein CASSFLGRERYNEQFF. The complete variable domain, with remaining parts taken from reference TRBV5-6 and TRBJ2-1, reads DAGVTQSPTHLIKTRGQQVTLRCSPKSGHDTVSWYQQALGQGPQFIFQYYEEEERQRGNFPDRFSGHQFPNYSSELNVNALLLGDSALYLCASSFLGRERYNEQFFGPGTRLTVL.